What follows are 7 T cell receptor beta chains derived from one specimen sequenced in a study of blood T cell repertoires in COVID-19. Clones were sequenced by immunoSEQ multiplex PCR, and TCRdb holds only the in-frame ones, with some missing. The sample yields about 200,000 clones, approximately 83% seen once. The sequenced sample consisted of PBMCs or T cells enriched from blood (not recorded which). These receptors were obtained from a middle-aged woman with acute COVID-19.

The rearrangement uses TRBV27 and TRBJ2-5; D is perhaps TRBD1 (5 bases). Trimming removed 7 bases from V and 2 bases from J, with 32 bases in between. Germline lookup yields CDR1 MNHEY and CDR2 SMNVEV (reference sequence). The CDR3 sequence is 20 residues long. CDR3 region: CASISQNFSLIRQLQETQYF. CDR3 nucleotides: TGTGCCAGCATTTCCCAAAATTTCTCCCTAATCAGACAGCTACAAGAGACCCAGTACTTC.

Worth noting for this clone: The junction differs from germline at one of its ends, possibly a read error. The J gene is TRBJ1-5, the V gene TRBV3-1 (or the pseudogene TRBV3-2); 9 bases line up with TRBD1. The CDR3 is 14 residues long. Germline lookup yields CDR1 LGHDT and CDR2 YNNKEL (reference sequence). The CDR3 DNA sequence: TGTGCCAGCAGCCTCACAGGGGGCAAACAGCCCCAGCATTTT. Translated: CASSLTGGKQPQHF.

The gene calls are TRBV3-1 (or the pseudogene TRBV3-2) and TRBJ1-3; TRBD1 aligns across 9 bases. J was trimmed by 6 bases and V by 4 bases; bases with no gene match: 10. The CDR3 length is 16 residues. The germline CDR1 and CDR2 sequences are LGHDT and YNNKEL (reference sequence). CDR3 sequence reads: CASSPRDRVRKNTIYF. The DNA for the CDR3 is TGTGCCAGCAGCCCCCGGGACAGGGTGAGGAAAAACACCATATATTTT.

Only one count was recorded for this clone. This chain connects TRBV7-3 to TRBJ2-3, with 7 positions matching TRBD2. The CDR3 is 13 amino acids. CDR1 is SGHTA and CDR2 is FQGTGA in the germline V gene. V lost 4 bases, J lost 4 bases, and 2 bases stayed unmatched. In nucleotides, the CDR3 is TGTGCCAGCAGCTCGGGAGGCCCAGATACGCAGTATTTT. Protein sequence: CASSSGGPDTQYF. The whole variable domain, remainder taken from reference TRBV7-3 and TRBJ2-3, is GAGVSQTPSNKVTEKGKYVELRCDPISGHTALYWYRQSLGQGPEFLIYFQGTGAADDSGLPNDRFFAVRPEGSVSTLKIQRTERGDSAVYLCASSSGGPDTQYFGPGTRLTVL.

The gene calls are TRBV5-1 and TRBJ2-7; 10 positions match TRBD2. V shed 3 bases and J 2 bases; nucleotides not matched to a gene: 5. Germline V gene sequence: CDR1 SGHRS, CDR2 YFSETQ. The CDR3 sequence is 15 residues long. Here the CDR3 DNA reads TGCGCCAGCAGCTACGGGACTAGCGACACCTACGAGCAGTACTTC. Encoded protein: CASSYGTSDTYEQYF.

The rearrangement joins TRBV11-2 to TRBJ1-1; TRBD1 is a possible D gene (6 bases). CDR3 length: 15 residues. Looked up from germline, CDR1 is SGHAT and CDR2 is FQNNGV. Trimming shortened V by 4 bases and J by 4 bases, and 16 bases separated the two germline ends. In nucleotides, the CDR3 is TGTGCCAGCAGCTCACGAAATATAGGGGGCACTGAAGCTTTCTTT. Its translation: CASSSRNIGGTEAFF.

This sequence joins TRBV29-1 and TRBJ2-1; 7 bases align to TRBD1. V trimming: 2 bases; J trimming: 3 bases; junction bases outside the gene matches: 16. The CDR3 runs 18 residues. Per germline, CDR1 SQVTM and CDR2 ANQGSEA. The CDR3 bases are TGCAGCGTTGAACCTGAGATAAAGACAGGGTTATTCTACAATGAGCAGTTCTTC. As protein: CSVEPEIKTGLFYNEQFF.